Each of the 11 T cell receptor beta chains below was sequenced from the same sample in a study of blood T cells in healthy people across ages. A second PCR, run for roughly 7 to 12 cycles, used a sample-barcoded 5' primer plus a J-beta primer mix. TCRdb re-called the 5' RACE reads with MiXCR, one entry per CDR3 protein. The data contain some 940,000 distinct CDR3 sequences, under 35% of them singletons. The sample also formed part of further work on T cells of mothers and their children.

Sequenced input: blood. These receptors were obtained from a woman aged 35 to 49 in good health.

The chain has TRBV7-8 and TRBJ1-1; D ambiguous. The CDR3 length is 15 residues. Trimming shortened V by 1 base and J by 10 bases, and 19 bases separated the two germline ends. Germline loops: CDR1 SGHVS, CDR2 FQNEAQ. The CDR3 sequence: CASSLGVGPNERAFF. In nucleotides, the CDR3 is TGTGCCAGCAGCTTAGGTGTAGGCCCAAATGAGCGAGCTTTCTTT.

As for this clonotype: A read error may be the cause here, since a much bigger clone is one base away. The chain combines TRBV20-1 with TRBJ2-5; D possibly corresponds to TRBD1 (6 bases). The CDR3 is 13 amino acids. In germline, CDR1 is DFQATT, CDR2 SNEGSKA (reference sequence). Trimming cost V 8 bases and J 5 bases, with 18 bases left between them. This chain's CDR3 is CSPIVTGWETQYF. The CDR3 bases are TGCAGTCCGATCGTAACAGGGTGGGAGACCCAGTACTTC.

This clonotype was detected ten times or more. The V and J genes are TRBV5-1 and TRBJ1-2, with 9 bases identical to TRBD1. CDR1 is SGHRS, CDR2 YFSETQ, per germline. J gave up 4 bases and V 4 bases, and 5 bases lay outside the gene matches. The CDR3 contains 14 residues. The CDR3 protein is CASSLTGGPYGYTF. DNA for the CDR3: TGCGCCAGCAGCCTAACAGGGGGCCCCTATGGCTACACCTTC.

This clonotype was counted a few times. The CDR3 DNA sequence: TGCGCCAGCAGCGGGGGACAGGTCGACACAGATACGCAGTATTTT. Translating it yields CASSGGQVDTDTQYF. The chain links TRBV5-1 to TRBJ2-3; 8 bases agree with TRBD1. Germline CDR1 SGHRS, CDR2 YFSETQ. V lost 4 bases and J lost 2; bases outside the gene matches: 6. This CDR3 has 15 amino acids.

This clonotype was counted only a few times. The chain combines TRBV7-9 with TRBJ2-7; D possibly uses TRBD1 or TRBD2 (6 bases each). The CDR3 is 17 residues long. Germline CDR1 and CDR2: SEHNR and FQNEAQ (reference sequence). The V gene lost 6 bases and the J gene lost 1 base, with 22 bases spanning the gap. CDR3 DNA: TGTGCCAGCAGGGGGGGCGGGAAGACAGCGATTTCCTACGAGCAGTACTTC. Translation gives CASRGGGKTAISYEQYF.

This clonotype was recorded a few times. J is TRBJ2-3 and V is TRBV20-1, with 8 bases that match TRBD1. V shed 3 bases and J 5 bases; nucleotides not matched to a gene: 10. This CDR3 has 15 residues. Germline lookup yields CDR1 DFQATT and CDR2 SNEGSKA (reference sequence). The CDR3 DNA follows: TGCAGTGCTAGTCCTCGGAGACAGGGGTTAGATACGCAGTATTTT. Translating gives CSASPRRQGLDTQYF.

The chain uses TRBV7-6 and TRBJ2-5, with D unclear. Germline assignment: CDR1 SGHVS and CDR2 FNYEAQ. The CDR3 contains 15 residues. The germline V and J ends were trimmed by 1 base and 1 base, with 10 bases remaining between them. The CDR3 region is CASSLVMGIQETQYF. DNA for the CDR3: TGTGCCAGCAGCTTAGTAATGGGAATCCAAGAGACCCAGTACTTC.

The V gene is TRBV15, the J gene TRBJ2-1; D gene uncertain. CDR3 size: 15 residues. Trimming removed 0 bases at V and 9 bases at J, with 15 bases between. Germline V gene sequence: CDR1 LNHNV, CDR2 YYDKDF (reference sequence). CDR3 nucleotides: TGTGCCACCAGCAGAGATCGGCCTATCGGTGGTGAGCAGTTCTTC. It codes for CATSRDRPIGGEQFF.

The gene calls are TRBV5-1 and TRBJ2-2; 11 nucleotides line up with TRBD1. J gave up 5 bases and V 5 bases, and 5 bases lay outside the gene matches. The CDR3 sequence is 15 residues long. Germline V gives CDR1 SGHRS, CDR2 YFSETQ. The CDR3 is CASSGTGGETGELFF. The CDR3 region has the DNA TGCGCCAGCAGTGGGACAGGGGGTGAAACCGGGGAGCTGTTTTTT.

As regards this clonotype: This may come from a read error, since a much larger clone is one base off. In nucleotides, the CDR3 is TGTGCCAGCAGGCCCGGGGAGGGGTGGTCCGAGCAGTACTTC. Protein: CASRPGEGWSEQYF. The gene calls are TRBV12-3 or TRBV12-4 and TRBJ2-7; TRBD2 matches 7 bases. Trimming cost V 6 bases and J 6 bases; bases outside gene matches: 11. The CDR3 has 14 residues.

There are a few counts of this clonotype. The rearrangement uses TRBV6-2 or TRBV6-3 and TRBJ2-7, with D maybe TRBD1 (5 bases). CDR1 and CDR2 (germline): MNHEY, SVGEGT. The CDR3 is made up of 16 amino acids. Trimming cost V 0 bases and J 0 bases, with 12 bases left between them. CDR3 loop: CASSYSPLTDSYEQYF. CDR3 bases: TGTGCCAGCAGTTACTCGCCCTTGACAGACTCCTACGAGCAGTACTTC.